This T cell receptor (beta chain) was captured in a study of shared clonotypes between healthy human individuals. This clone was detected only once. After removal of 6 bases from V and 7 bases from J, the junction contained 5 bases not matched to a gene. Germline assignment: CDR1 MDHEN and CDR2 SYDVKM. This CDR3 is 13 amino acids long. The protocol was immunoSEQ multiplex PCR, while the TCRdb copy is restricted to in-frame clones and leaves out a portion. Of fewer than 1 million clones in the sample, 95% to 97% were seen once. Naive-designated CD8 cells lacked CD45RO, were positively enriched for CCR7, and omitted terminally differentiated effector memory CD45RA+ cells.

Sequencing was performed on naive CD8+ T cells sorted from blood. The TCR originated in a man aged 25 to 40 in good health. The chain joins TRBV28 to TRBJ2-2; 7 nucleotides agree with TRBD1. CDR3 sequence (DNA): TGTGCCAGCAGGTCGACAGGGATCGGGGAGCTGTTTTTT. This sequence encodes CASRSTGIGELFF.